Below, 4 T cell receptor beta chains from the same sample are listed, as sequenced in a study of blood T cell repertoires in COVID-19. Method: immunoSEQ multiplex PCR; TCRdb's copy keeps in-frame clones and lacks some. The table lists some 400,000 clones, roughly 86% of them singletons. Source material: PBMCs or T cells enriched from blood (not recorded which). The receptor set was obtained from a woman aged 25-40 years who had recovered from COVID-19.

The chain is built from TRBV3-1 (or the pseudogene TRBV3-2) and TRBJ1-4; TRBD1 agrees at 8 bases. The CDR3 is made up of 16 amino acids. The ends lost 1 base at V and 4 bases at J; junction bases unmatched: 5. The germline gives CDR1 LGHDT, CDR2 YNNKEL (reference sequence). The CDR3 spells CASSQVPGQGNEKLFF. The CDR3 region has the DNA TGTGCCAGCAGCCAAGTTCCCGGACAGGGTAATGAAAAACTGTTTTTT.

The rearrangement uses TRBV2 and TRBJ1-5; the D is unclear. Trimming cost V 7 bases and J 1 base, with 11 bases left between them. The CDR3 consists of 14 residues. Germline-derived CDR1 and CDR2 are SNHLY and FYNNEI. The CDR3 coding sequence is TGTGCCAGCATTCTTCAGAAAAGCAATCAGCCCCAGCATTTT. Protein: CASILQKSNQPQHF.

The chain uses TRBV10-3 and TRBJ2-3, with 7 bases matching TRBD2. This CDR3 contains 14 residues. With V trimmed by 7 bases and J by 4 bases, 8 bases remained unmatched. The V gene's germline CDR1 is ENHRY and CDR2 SYGVKD. CDR3 loop: CAITSREAADTQYF. The CDR3 bases are TGTGCCATCACCTCCCGGGAGGCCGCAGATACGCAGTATTTT.

This chain joins TRBV3-1 (or the pseudogene TRBV3-2) and TRBJ2-1, with D possibly TRBD2 on 5 matching bases. Germline CDR1 reads LGHDT; CDR2 reads YNNKEL (reference sequence). Trimming shortened V by 0 bases and J by 4 bases, and 16 bases separated the two germline ends. The CDR3 is 17 residues long. As DNA, the CDR3 is TGTGCCAGCAGCCAAGATGCGCTAGCTGCGGAGTACAATGAGCAGTTCTTC. Translated: CASSQDALAAEYNEQFF.